This TCR beta chain was observed in a study of blood T cells in healthy people across ages. This clonotype was detected ten times or more. Its target is not known. Next came a second PCR, run for roughly 6 to 11 cycles, which used a sample-barcoded 5' primer along with a J-beta primer mix. From the 5' RACE reads, TCRdb called clonotypes with MiXCR, one entry per CDR3 protein. Of 850,000 or so distinct CDR3 sequences in the sample, around 26% were seen once. The study's findings and limits: A roughly linear age-dependent decrease characterized TCR beta diversity per million T cells.

Sequenced: blood. The receptor was isolated from a woman older than 75 in good health.

CDR3 DNA: TGCGCCAGCAACACCCCGGGACGCCCCTGGGGAGAGACCCAGTACTTC. This translates into CASNTPGRPWGETQYF. The V call is TRBV10-2, the J call TRBJ2-5, with D perhaps being TRBD1 or TRBD2 (5 bases each). Trimming cost V 7 bases and J 4 bases, with 22 bases left between them. Germline assignment: CDR1 WSHSY and CDR2 SAAADI. The CDR3 runs to 16 residues.